Reported below is one T cell receptor (beta chain). The antigen is unknown. This entry is derived from a study of vaccination and CD4 T cells after COVID-19. Study overall: Investigators stimulated cells with overlapping spike peptides drawn from SARS-CoV-2, HCoV-NL63, HCoV-OC43 and HCoV-229E. Study findings and constraints: The researchers studied relatively few convalescent patients and omitted early post-infection timepoints. Within convalescent individuals, 304 out of 307 vaccine-specific clones proved to be spike mono-reactive.

The sample's treatment: roughly 10-day PBMC culture with coronavirus spike peptide pools or control peptides (ViraFEST assay). In the ViraFEST assay, peptide-pool expansion preceded TCR sequencing of expanded clonotypes. Germline V gene data show CDR1 as SGHTA and CDR2 as FQGNSA. Trimming pared 5 bases from V and 3 bases from J, leaving 11 bases between. The CDR3 sequence is 13 residues long. CD4+ T cells that had been cultured provided DNA sequenced with the Oncomine TCR Beta short-read assay. In TCRdb, the PCR reads were re-called with MiXCR into one record per CDR3 protein. Among around 20,000 distinct CDR3 sequences, roughly 45% were seen once, and the ten largest hold 20% to 30%.

The clonotype originates from a human donor who had recovered from COVID-19. This specimen was CD4+ T cells from blood, cultured in vitro, taken before SARS-CoV-2 vaccination. The chain recombines TRBV7-2 with TRBJ2-7, with D unclear. The chain's CDR3 is CASSGPQSYEQYF. As DNA, the CDR3 is TGTGCCAGCAGCGGACCCCAGAGCTACGAGCAGTACTTC.